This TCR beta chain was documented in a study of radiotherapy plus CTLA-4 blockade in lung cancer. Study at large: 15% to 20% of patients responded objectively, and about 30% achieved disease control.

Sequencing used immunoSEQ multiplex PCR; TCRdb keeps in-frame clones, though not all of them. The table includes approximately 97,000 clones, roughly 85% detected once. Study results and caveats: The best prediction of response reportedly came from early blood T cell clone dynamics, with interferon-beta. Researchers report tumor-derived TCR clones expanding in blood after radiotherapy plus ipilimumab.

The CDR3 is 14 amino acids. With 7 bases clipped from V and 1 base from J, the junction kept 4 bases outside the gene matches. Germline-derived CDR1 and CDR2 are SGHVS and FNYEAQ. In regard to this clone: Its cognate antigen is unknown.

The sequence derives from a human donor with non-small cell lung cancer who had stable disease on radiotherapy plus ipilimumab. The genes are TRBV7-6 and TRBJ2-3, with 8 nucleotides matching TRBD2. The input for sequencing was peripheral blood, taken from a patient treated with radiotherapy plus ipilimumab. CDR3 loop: CASTPGGGTDTQYF. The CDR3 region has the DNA TGTGCCAGCACTCCCGGGGGGGGCACAGATACGCAGTATTTT.